The following is a T cell receptor (beta chain) sequence with its context. Its specificity is not known. This specimen belongs to a study of blood T cells in healthy people across ages. A second PCR of 7 to 11 cycles used a sample-barcoded 5' primer and a J-beta primer mix. TCRdb passed the 5' RACE reads through MiXCR, listing each CDR3 protein once. Of 780,000 or so distinct CDR3 sequences in the sample, around half are singletons; the top ten hold roughly 40%. Study results and limitations: It was found that TCR beta diversity correlated strongly with the percentage of naive T cells.

The germline V gene encodes CDR1 MNHEY and CDR2 SVGEGT. This CDR3 spans 16 amino acids. V was pared by 6 bases and J by 2 bases, with 10 bases of the junction left unmatched. The material sequenced was blood. The chain links TRBV6-2 or TRBV6-3 to TRBJ1-5; 7 positions agree with TRBD1. The TCR originated in a man older than 75 in good health. The CDR3 DNA sequence: TGTGCCAGCAGGACAGGGTCTGCGAGTGGCAATCAGCCCCAGCATTTT. This sequence encodes CASRTGSASGNQPQHF.